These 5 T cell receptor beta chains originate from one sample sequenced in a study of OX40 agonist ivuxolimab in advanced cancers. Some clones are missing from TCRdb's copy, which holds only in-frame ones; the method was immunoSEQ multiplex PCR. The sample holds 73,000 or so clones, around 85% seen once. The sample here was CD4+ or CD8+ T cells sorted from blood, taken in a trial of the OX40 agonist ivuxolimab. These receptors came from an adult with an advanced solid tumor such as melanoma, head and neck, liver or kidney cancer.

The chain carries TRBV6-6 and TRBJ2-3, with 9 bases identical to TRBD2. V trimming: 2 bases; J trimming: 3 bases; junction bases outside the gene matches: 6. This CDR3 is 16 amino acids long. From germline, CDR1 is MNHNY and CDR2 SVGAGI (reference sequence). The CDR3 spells CASSYMAGGRTDTQYF. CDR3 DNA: TGTGCCAGCAGTTACATGGCGGGAGGGAGGACAGATACGCAGTATTTT.

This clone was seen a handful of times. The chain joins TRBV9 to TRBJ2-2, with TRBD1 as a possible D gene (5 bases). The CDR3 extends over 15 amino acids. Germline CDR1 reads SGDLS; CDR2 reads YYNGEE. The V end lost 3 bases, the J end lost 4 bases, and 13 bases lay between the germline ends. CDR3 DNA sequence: TGTGCCAGCAGCGGAAAGGGGCTAGTCACCGGGGAGCTGTTTTTT. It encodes CASSGKGLVTGELFF.

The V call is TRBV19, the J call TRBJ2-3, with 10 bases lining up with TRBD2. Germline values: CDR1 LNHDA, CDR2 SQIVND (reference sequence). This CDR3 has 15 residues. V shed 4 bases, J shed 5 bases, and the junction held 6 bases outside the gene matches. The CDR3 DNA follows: TGTGCCAGTAGTAGCACCGGGACTAGCGAAGATACGCAGTATTTT. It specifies CASSSTGTSEDTQYF.

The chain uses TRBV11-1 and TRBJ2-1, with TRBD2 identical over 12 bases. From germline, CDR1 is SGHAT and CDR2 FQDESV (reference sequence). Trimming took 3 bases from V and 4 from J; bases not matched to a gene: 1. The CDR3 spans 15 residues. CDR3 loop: CASSFTSGGYNEQFF. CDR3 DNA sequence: TGTGCCAGCAGCTTTACTAGCGGGGGGTACAATGAGCAGTTCTTC.

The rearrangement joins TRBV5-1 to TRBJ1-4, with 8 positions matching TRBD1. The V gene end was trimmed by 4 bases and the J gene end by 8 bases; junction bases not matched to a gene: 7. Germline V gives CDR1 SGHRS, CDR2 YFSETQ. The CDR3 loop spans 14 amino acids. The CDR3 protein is CASSDGQGYEKLFF. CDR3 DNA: TGCGCCAGCAGCGATGGACAGGGTTACGAAAAACTGTTTTTT.